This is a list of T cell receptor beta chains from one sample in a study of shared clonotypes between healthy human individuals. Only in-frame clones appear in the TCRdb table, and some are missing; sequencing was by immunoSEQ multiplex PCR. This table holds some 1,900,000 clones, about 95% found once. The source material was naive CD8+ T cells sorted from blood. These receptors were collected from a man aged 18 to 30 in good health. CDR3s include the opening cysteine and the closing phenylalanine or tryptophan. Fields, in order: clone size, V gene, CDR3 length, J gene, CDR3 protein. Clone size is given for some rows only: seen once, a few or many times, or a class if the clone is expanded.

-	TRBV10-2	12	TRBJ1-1	CASGQGPAEAFF
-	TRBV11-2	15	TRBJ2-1	CASSLTDWVYNEQFF
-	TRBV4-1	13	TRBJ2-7	CASSLAKRYEQYF
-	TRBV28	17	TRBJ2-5	CASSPKLAVNRQETQYF
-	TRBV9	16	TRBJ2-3	CASSVVGTGSTDTQYF
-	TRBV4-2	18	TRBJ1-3	CASSQDGGTGVLGNTIYF
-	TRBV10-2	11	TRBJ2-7	CASSDIGEQYF
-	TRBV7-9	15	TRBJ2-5	CASSLAWAEQETQYF
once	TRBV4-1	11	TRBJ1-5	CASSQEGTQHF
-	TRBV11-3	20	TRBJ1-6	CASSLRPPGGGHSYNSPLHF
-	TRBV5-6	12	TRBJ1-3	CASSLDGNTIYF
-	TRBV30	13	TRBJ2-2	CAWPQSNTGELFF